One sample yielded the 25 T cell receptor beta chains listed below, sequenced in a study of cytomegalovirus exposure and HLA in healthy donors (dated by TCRdb to 2015 to 2018). The receptor library was made with the immunoSEQ multiplex PCR assay. The immuneACCESS repertoire file appears here via TCRdb, limited to in-frame rearrangements. These files lack a portion of the clones; in checked studies, under half of the deficit traces to unresolved V genes, and the cause of the others is not known. The sample table shows approximately 280,000 clones, and roughly 90% are seen once. The leading ten clones occupy about 0.85% of the sample. The sample taken for sequencing was PBMCs. These receptors were collected from a woman aged 18-29 years in good health and CMV-seronegative.

The chain uses TRBV7-6 and TRBJ1-3; 7 nucleotides line up with TRBD1. V lost 5 bases, J lost 4 bases, and 5 bases stayed unmatched. In germline, CDR1 is SGHVS, CDR2 FNYEAQ. The CDR3 runs to 14 residues. The CDR3 spells CASSDRAKGNTIYF. As DNA, the CDR3 is TGTGCCAGCAGCGACAGGGCTAAAGGAAACACCATATATTTT.

This chain links TRBV6-5 with TRBJ2-1; 14 nucleotides line up with TRBD2. Germline V lookup: CDR1 MNHEY, CDR2 SVGAGI. The ends lost 6 bases at V and 7 bases at J; junction bases unmatched: 5. This CDR3 region has 15 residues. The CDR3 protein is CASSYGTSGRNEQFF. The DNA of the CDR3 is TGTGCCAGCAGCTACGGGACTAGCGGGAGAAATGAGCAGTTCTTC.

The chain joins TRBV30 to TRBJ2-3; D remains unclear. CDR1 GTSNPN and CDR2 SVGIG come from the germline V gene (reference sequence). Trimming shortened V by 1 base and J by 3 bases, and 5 bases separated the two germline ends. CDR3 length equals 12 residues. The CDR3 here is CAWSASTDTQYF. The CDR3 nucleotides are TGTGCCTGGAGTGCCAGTACAGATACGCAGTATTTT. The variable domain in full, with the rest retrieved from reference TRBV30 and TRBJ2-3, is SQTIHQWPATLVQPVGSPLSLECTVEGTSNPNLYWYRQAAGRGLQLLFYSVGIGQISSEVPQNLSASRPQDRQFILSSKKLLLSDSGFYLCAWSASTDTQYFGPGTRLTVL.

This chain links TRBV5-1 with TRBJ2-7; possible D gene TRBD2, 6 bases. Deletions cut 1 base from V and 3 bases from J, with 8 bases between. Per germline, CDR1 SGHRS and CDR2 YFSETQ. The CDR3 is 13 residues long. For the CDR3, the DNA is TGCGCCAGCAGCTTGATTAGCGGCTACGAGCAGTACTTC. Translated, it gives CASSLISGYEQYF.

The chain couples TRBV7-8 to TRBJ2-2, with D unclear. This CDR3 region has 15 residues. Trimming shortened V by 3 bases and J by 7 bases, and 15 bases separated the two germline ends. The germline V gene has CDR1 SGHVS and CDR2 FQNEAQ. CDR3 DNA: TGTGCCAGCAGCTTGGGCTTATCGGAAAACGGGGAGCTGTTTTTT. Protein sequence: CASSLGLSENGELFF.

This chain uses TRBV5-4 with TRBJ2-7, with a possible D match to TRBD2 (7 bases). This CDR3 has 13 amino acids. Germline V gene lookup returns CDR1 SGHNT and CDR2 YYREEE (reference sequence). Trimming left V 1 base short and J 5 bases short, with 10 bases between. The DNA for the CDR3 is TGTGCCAGCAGCTTGACAGGGAGGGACGAGCAGTACTTC. It yields the protein CASSLTGRDEQYF.

J is TRBJ2-7 and V is TRBV19, with TRBD2 matching over 9 bases. Germline V gene data show CDR1 as LNHDA and CDR2 as SQIVND (reference sequence). Trimming cost V 1 base and J 2 bases; bases outside gene matches: 3. CDR3 size: 15 residues. The CDR3 sequence: CASSIVAGEPYEQYF. The CDR3, as DNA: TGTGCCAGTAGTATAGTAGCGGGAGAGCCCTACGAGCAGTACTTC.

The V gene is TRBV27, the J gene TRBJ2-7; 12 nucleotides match TRBD2. Germline V gene lookup returns CDR1 MNHEY and CDR2 SMNVEV (reference sequence). The V gene end was trimmed by 4 bases and the J gene end by 5 bases; junction bases not matched to a gene: 6. The CDR3 is 15 amino acids. In DNA form, the CDR3 reads TGTGCCAGCAGTTCTCTAGCGGGAGGGCCACACGAGCAGTACTTC. This translates into CASSSLAGGPHEQYF.

This clone has just one count. The chain carries TRBV2 and TRBJ2-6, with a possible D match to TRBD2 (7 bases). Germline values: CDR1 SNHLY, CDR2 FYNNEI. Trimming pared 0 bases from V and 3 bases from J, leaving 12 bases between. The CDR3 totals 17 residues. DNA of the CDR3: TGTGCCAGCAGTGAAGCTCCGGGGGGCGTTGGGGCCAACGTCCTGACTTTC. This sequence encodes CASSEAPGGVGANVLTF.

This chain links TRBV18 with TRBJ2-1, with 14 positions matching TRBD2. Trimming removed 8 bases from V and 7 bases from J; junction bases left unmatched: 1. The germline V gene encodes CDR1 KGHSH and CDR2 LQKENI. The CDR3 length is 13 residues. This CDR3 is CASGTSGSNEQFF. The CDR3, as DNA: TGTGCCAGCGGGACTAGCGGGAGTAATGAGCAGTTCTTC.

The sample holds one count of this clone. The chain uses TRBV15 and TRBJ1-3, with 7 positions matching TRBD1. The CDR3 contains 16 residues. Germline V CDR1 and CDR2: LNHNV, YYDKDF (reference sequence). The ends lost 6 bases at V and 6 bases at J; junction bases unmatched: 14. CDR3 loop: CATSTTRQGSVNTIYF. As DNA, the CDR3 is TGTGCCACCAGTACTACCCGACAGGGCTCGGTAAACACCATATATTTT.

The chain has TRBV2 and TRBJ2-1, with 9 positions matching TRBD1. CDR1 is SNHLY and CDR2 is FYNNEI in the germline V gene. J lost 7 bases, V lost 2 bases, and 9 bases had no gene match. The CDR3 runs to 16 residues. CDR3 DNA: TGTGCCAGCAGTGAATCAGGGACAGGGTATACAAATGAGCAGTTCTTC. It is translated as CASSESGTGYTNEQFF.

The genes are TRBV6-6 and TRBJ2-5, with 12 bases identical to TRBD2. The germline V gene has CDR1 MNHNY and CDR2 SVGAGI (reference sequence). The CDR3 loop spans 14 amino acids. V dropped 9 bases and J dropped 5; count of bases not matched to a gene: 7. DNA of the CDR3: TGTGCCAGTGAACTAGCGGGAGGTGGGGAGACCCAGTACTTC. Encoded protein: CASELAGGGETQYF.

The rearrangement links TRBV7-2 to TRBJ2-1, with no clear D. V lost 1 base to trimming and J lost 2 bases, with 9 bases between them. The CDR3 spans 15 residues. The V gene's germline CDR1 is SGHTA and CDR2 FQGNSA. The chain's CDR3 is CASSLVRSAYNEQFF. CDR3 DNA: TGTGCCAGCAGCTTAGTCCGATCGGCCTACAATGAGCAGTTCTTC.

This chain connects TRBV7-2 to TRBJ2-2; D is perhaps TRBD2 (6 bases). Trimming left V 1 base short and J 1 base short, with 10 bases between. Germline V gene lookup returns CDR1 SGHTA and CDR2 FQGNSA. The CDR3 consists of 16 residues. CDR3 DNA: TGTGCCAGCAGCTTAGGAGGGCGGGGGAACACCGGGGAGCTGTTTTTT. Amino acid sequence: CASSLGGRGNTGELFF.

The rearrangement links TRBV7-9 to TRBJ2-7; 9 nucleotides line up with TRBD2. This CDR3 has 14 residues. The ends lost 1 base at V and 7 bases at J; junction bases unmatched: 5. CDR1 is SEHNR and CDR2 is FQNEAQ in the germline V gene (reference sequence). CDR3 protein: CASSLEGLANEQYF. The DNA for the CDR3 is TGTGCCAGCAGCTTAGAGGGACTAGCTAATGAGCAGTACTTC.

The genes are TRBV9 and TRBJ2-4; TRBD1 might be the D (6 bases). The CDR3 runs 16 residues. The V end lost 0 bases, the J end lost 1 base, and 11 bases lay between the germline ends. Germline CDR1 is SGDLS and CDR2 is YYNGEE. CDR3 DNA: TGTGCCAGCAGCGTAGGGACAGCTAGGGCCAAAAACATTCAGTACTTC. Protein sequence: CASSVGTARAKNIQYF.

The chain combines TRBV6-1 with TRBJ2-7; TRBD2 matches at 9 bases. CDR1 and CDR2 from the germline V gene are MNHNS and SASEGT. The CDR3 length is 15 residues. V shed 2 bases and J 0 bases; nucleotides not matched to a gene: 2. CDR3 nucleotide sequence: TGTGCCAGCAGTGAACTAGCGGGACCCTCCTACGAGCAGTACTTC. Translating it yields CASSELAGPSYEQYF.

The gene calls are TRBV7-2 and TRBJ2-7; possible D gene TRBD2, 6 bases. The V gene lost 0 bases and the J gene lost 4 bases, with 13 bases spanning the gap. Germline CDR1 SGHTA, CDR2 FQGNSA. This CDR3 spans 15 amino acids. The CDR3 DNA reads TGTGCCAGCAGCTTAGCAGCCACGGGAGTGTACGAGCAGTACTTC. This translates into CASSLAATGVYEQYF. The whole variable domain, remainder taken from reference TRBV7-2 and TRBJ2-7, is GAGVSQSPSNKVTEKGKDVELRCDPISGHTALYWYRQSLGQGLEFLIYFQGNSAPDKSGLPSDRFSAERTGGSVSTLTIQRTQQEDSAVYLCASSLAATGVYEQYFGPGTRLTVT.

In its sample, this clone was seen once. The chain recombines TRBV9 with TRBJ1-1; 7 nucleotides match TRBD1. V was pared by 4 bases and J by 1 base, with 7 bases of the junction left unmatched. The CDR3 spans 15 residues. CDR1 is SGDLS, CDR2 YYNGEE, per germline. The CDR3 coding sequence is TGTGCCAGCAGCCCTGACAGGGACCCGAACACTGAAGCTTTCTTT. Translating gives CASSPDRDPNTEAFF.

The chain uses TRBV2 and TRBJ2-5, with a weak D call TRBD1 (5 bases). The length of the CDR3 is 15 residues. Germline lookup yields CDR1 SNHLY and CDR2 FYNNEI. Deletions cut 7 bases from V and 1 base from J, with 16 bases between. This chain's CDR3 is CASTVVQALQETQYF. CDR3 DNA: TGTGCCAGCACGGTTGTACAGGCGCTCCAAGAGACCCAGTACTTC.

This chain links TRBV11-2 with TRBJ2-7; 13 bases map to TRBD2. This CDR3 comprises 15 residues. Germline lookup yields CDR1 SGHAT and CDR2 FQNNGV. The V gene end was trimmed by 4 bases and the J gene end by 2 bases; junction bases not matched to a gene: 2. The CDR3 sequence: CASSYGTSGAYEQYF. The CDR3 DNA is TGTGCCAGCAGCTATGGGACTAGCGGGGCCTACGAGCAGTACTTC.

The rearrangement links TRBV9 to TRBJ2-1; 7 nucleotides line up with TRBD2. Per the germline V gene, CDR1 is SGDLS and CDR2 is YYNGEE. V lost 6 bases to trimming and J lost 3 bases; unmatched junction nucleotides: 6. CDR3 size: 14 residues. CDR3 in DNA: TGTGCCAGCAACACCGGGACTATCTACAATGAGCAGTTCTTC. Residues: CASNTGTIYNEQFF.

The chain's CDR3 is CASSQGYQFTQPQHF. The CDR3 DNA reads TGCGCCAGCAGCCAAGGATATCAGTTTACCCAGCCCCAGCATTTT. This sequence joins TRBV4-3 and TRBJ1-5; D ambiguous. The CDR3 length is 15 residues. CDR1 LGHNA and CDR2 YSLEER come from the germline V gene. V was cut by 1 base and J by 7 bases, with 14 bases left in between.

This clone came up a few times. The chain joins TRBV28 to TRBJ1-1; the match to TRBD1 covers 7 bases. The trim removed 6 bases at V and 1 base at J, leaving 5 bases unmatched. The V gene's germline CDR1 is MDHEN and CDR2 SYDVKM. This CDR3 spans 14 amino acids. In DNA form, the CDR3 reads TGTGCCAGCAGCCCTCGGACAGGGAACACTGAAGCTTTCTTT. It yields the protein CASSPRTGNTEAFF. The full variable domain, its missing parts supplied by reference TRBV28 and TRBJ1-1, is DVKVTQSSRYLVKRTGEKVFLECVQDMDHENMFWYRQDPGLGLRLIYFSYDVKMKEKGDIPEGYSVSREKKERFSLILESASTNQTSMYLCASSPRTGNTEAFFGQGTRLTVV.